This note documents a single T cell receptor (beta chain) sequence. Antigen unknown. The PCR contained 60 Vbeta and 13 Jbeta primers. Produced via immunoSEQ multiplex PCR; TCRdb's table is partial and in-frame only. The repertoire consists of approximately 140,000 clones, with roughly three quarters occurring once and the leading ten covering about 1.6%. Per germline, CDR1 MNHNY and CDR2 SVGAGI (reference sequence). J was trimmed by 6 bases and V by 4 bases; bases with no gene match: 13. CDR3 length equals 16 residues. The entry originates in a study of cytomegalovirus exposure and HLA in healthy donors. Study-wide background: In a previous analysis, approximately 110 million unique TCR beta sequences were found from 150 million to 200 million T cells. Study results and caveats: When the data were analyzed later, several of the most significant clusters appeared to be linked to common viral pathogens.

The rearrangement joins TRBV6-6 to TRBJ2-3, with TRBD2 matching 7 bases. The receptor comes from a woman younger than 30 in good health and CMV-seronegative. Sequenced sample: PBMCs. CDR3 coding DNA: TGTGCCAGCAGTTCCCACCTAGCGGAGAGGCGCGATACGCAGTATTTT. Translation: CASSSHLAERRDTQYF.